One sample yielded the 5 T cell receptor beta chains listed below, sequenced in a study of metastatic and nonmetastatic thyroid tumors. TCRdb reanalyzed the PCR reads with MiXCR. The sample contains some 93,000 clones, roughly 13% of which appear only once. Until they underwent thyroid surgery, no patient had received any treatment. Sequencing used blood. The receptors originated from a female donor with papillary thyroid cancer or a benign thyroid nodule (not recorded which). Some clones in this sample may be carry-over from other donors' samples.

This clone turned up a few times. The junction shows a germline mismatch at one end, possibly a read error. This chain joins TRBV5-4 and TRBJ2-3; 10 bases agree with TRBD1. Germline-derived CDR1 and CDR2 are SGHNT and YYREEE (reference sequence). This CDR3 contains 14 residues. CDR3: CASSTRQGADTQCF. CDR3 in DNA: TGTGCCAGCAGCACACGACAGGGGGCAGATACGCAGTGTTTT.

This clone was seen a few times. V is TRBV6-2 or TRBV6-3 and J is TRBJ1-2; D gene uncertain. The CDR3 is 14 residues long. Between the trimmed V and J ends, which lost 0 bases and 4 bases, there was a span of 9 bases. Germline loops: CDR1 MNHEY, CDR2 SVGEGT. This CDR3 reads CASSYSQLAYGYTF. The CDR3 coding sequence is TGTGCCAGCAGTTACTCCCAGCTGGCCTATGGCTACACCTTC.

CDR3 sequence reads: CATSAATVGAAGYGYTF. Written as DNA, the CDR3 is TGTGCCACCAGTGCGGCTACAGTGGGCGCTGCTGGCTATGGCTACACCTTC. This chain links TRBV24-1 with TRBJ1-2; D uncertain. This CDR3 comprises 17 residues. Germline values: CDR1 KGHDR, CDR2 SFDVKD. The V end was cut by 5 bases, the J end by 4 bases, with 22 bases between.

This clone was picked up many times. The chain links TRBV2 to TRBJ2-4, with D tentatively TRBD1 (5 bases). Germline V CDR1 and CDR2: SNHLY, FYNNEI. The CDR3 is made up of 16 amino acids. Trimming stripped 4 bases from V and 1 base from J, with 14 bases between. The CDR3: CASSGEGAWAKNIQYF. The CDR3 DNA reads as TGTGCCAGCAGTGGCGAAGGGGCTTGGGCCAAAAACATTCAGTACTTC.

This clone was counted ten times or more. The chain recombines TRBV30 with TRBJ1-5; D is undetermined. In germline, CDR1 is GTSNPN, CDR2 SVGIG (reference sequence). Trimming left V 3 bases short and J 3 bases short, with 12 bases between. There are 14 residues in the CDR3. CDR3 DNA: TGTGCCTGGAGGACCTATGGAGTCAATCAGCCCCAGCATTTT. Translated, it gives CAWRTYGVNQPQHF. Variable domain in full (rest from reference TRBV30 and TRBJ1-5): SQTIHQWPATLVQPVGSPLSLECTVEGTSNPNLYWYRQAAGRGLQLLFYSVGIGQISSEVPQNLSASRPQDRQFILSSKKLLLSDSGFYLCAWRTYGVNQPQHFGDGTRLSIL.